Following are 17 T cell receptor beta chains from one sample sequenced in a study of neoadjuvant anti-PD-1 for oral cavity cancer. Clones were read by immunoSEQ multiplex PCR, and TCRdb kept only the in-frame ones, dropping some. The table shows about 23,000 clones, with over 20% occurring only once. The time point: after neoadjuvant nivolumab, at surgical resection. The input for sequencing was tumor tissue, taken after nivolumab (anti-PD-1) treatment. These receptors were collected from a person aged 35 to 85 with oral cavity squamous cell carcinoma.

This rearrangement joins TRBV13 to TRBJ2-7, with D possibly TRBD2 on 5 matching bases. V was cut by 1 base and J by 1 base, with 8 bases left in between. This CDR3 is built from 14 residues. Germline V lookup: CDR1 PRHDT, CDR2 FYEKMQ (reference sequence). CDR3 in DNA: TGTGCCAGCAGCTTAGTGCGGGTATCCTACGAGCAGTACTTC. Residues: CASSLVRVSYEQYF.

There are many counts of this clone. The rearrangement joins TRBV5-1 to TRBJ1-1; unclear D gene. This CDR3 spans 12 amino acids. Per germline, CDR1 SGHRS and CDR2 YFSETQ. Trimming pared 7 bases from V and 1 base from J, leaving 8 bases between. The CDR3 DNA is TGCGCCAGCGGATTAGGGAACACTGAAGCTTTCTTT. Encoded protein: CASGLGNTEAFF.

J is TRBJ1-2 and V is TRBV7-2; D unresolved. The germline gives CDR1 SGHTA, CDR2 FQGNSA. This CDR3 is built from 11 residues. V lost 4 bases and J lost 4, with 4 bases in between. CDR3 in amino acids: CASSSTYGYTF. The DNA of the CDR3 is TGTGCCAGCAGCTCCACCTATGGCTACACCTTC.

This clone was detected only a few times. The chain uses TRBV5-8 and TRBJ2-3; D is unclear. The length of the CDR3 is 12 residues. V gave up 2 bases and J gave up 3 bases, with 4 bases separating them. Germline V gene sequence: CDR1 SGHTS, CDR2 YDEGEE. CDR3 coding DNA: TGTGCCAGCAGCTTAGTAACAGATACGCAGTATTTT. Translated, it gives CASSLVTDTQYF. Complete variable domain (other parts from reference TRBV5-8 and TRBJ2-3): EAGVTQSPTHLIKTRGQQATLRCSPISGHTSVYWYQQALGLGLQFLLWYDEGEERNRGNFPPRFSGRQFPNYSSELNVNALELEDSALYLCASSLVTDTQYFGPGTRLTVL.

With regard to this clone: This sample includes further DNA sequences coding for the same CDR3. V usage is TRBV9 and J usage is TRBJ1-5, with D maybe TRBD1 (5 bases). V lost 0 bases and J 3 bases, leaving 7 bases between the germline ends. CDR3 length equals 14 residues. The germline V gene has CDR1 SGDLS and CDR2 YYNGEE. The CDR3 DNA reads as TGTGCCAGCAGCGTAGGGGACGTCAATCAGCCCCAGCATTTT. Amino acid sequence: CASSVGDVNQPQHF.

This clone was observed a few times. The gene calls are TRBV7-2 and TRBJ2-7; possibly TRBD2 for D (5 bases). This CDR3 has 14 residues. Trimming took off 5 bases at V and 0 bases at J, with 11 bases between the two ends. The germline V gene encodes CDR1 SGHTA and CDR2 FQGNSA. In nucleotides, the CDR3 is TGTGCCAGCAGCCGTAGCGCCCTCTCCTACGAGCAGTACTTC. Encoded protein: CASSRSALSYEQYF.

This clone has just a few counts. The gene calls are TRBV7-9 and TRBJ2-1, with 7 bases identical to TRBD1. This CDR3 contains 16 residues. Germline-derived CDR1 and CDR2 are SEHNR and FQNEAQ (reference sequence). V lost 5 bases to trimming and J lost 5 bases; unmatched junction nucleotides: 12. CDR3 loop: CASSVVKTGTHNEQFF. CDR3 nucleotides: TGTGCCAGCAGCGTCGTTAAGACAGGGACCCACAATGAGCAGTTCTTC.

This clone was seen more than once but under ten times. V usage is TRBV15 and J usage is TRBJ2-7; no clear D. This CDR3 has 13 amino acids. Trimming took off 1 base at V and 1 base at J, with 5 bases between the two ends. Germline CDR1 and CDR2: LNHNV and YYDKDF (reference sequence). CDR3 loop: CATSRVASYEQYF. For the CDR3, the DNA is TGTGCCACCAGCAGAGTTGCGTCCTACGAGCAGTACTTC.

The chain is built from TRBV5-6 and TRBJ2-7; either TRBD1 or TRBD2 may supply D (5 bases each). CDR3 length equals 16 residues. Per germline, CDR1 SGHDT and CDR2 YYEEEE. The V and J ends lost 4 bases and 4 bases respectively, with 21 bases between them. Written as DNA, the CDR3 is TGTGCCAGCAGCCCCGCCCTACGGCAGGGCGGGTACGAGCAGTACTTC. This gives the protein CASSPALRQGGYEQYF.

The chain couples TRBV20-1 to TRBJ2-7; no clear D. Germline V gives CDR1 DFQATT, CDR2 SNEGSKA (reference sequence). V dropped 2 bases and J dropped 3 bases, with 5 bases sitting between them. This CDR3 region has 11 residues. The CDR3 coding sequence is TGCAGTGCTAGACCACACTACGAGCAGTACTTC. Protein product: CSARPHYEQYF.

The V call is TRBV9, the J call TRBJ1-4; 11 nucleotides line up with TRBD1. The J segment lost 10 bases and the V segment lost 3 bases, leaving 8 bases of the junction unmatched. This CDR3 is built from 15 residues. The V gene's germline CDR1 is SGDLS and CDR2 YYNGEE. The CDR3 is CASSGAPGQGGKLFF. In DNA, the CDR3 is TGTGCCAGCAGCGGCGCACCGGGACAGGGGGGAAAACTGTTTTTT.

The chain is built from TRBV4-1 and TRBJ2-1; D unresolved. V was shortened by 0 bases and J by 7 bases, with 16 bases between the two germline ends. The CDR3 consists of 16 residues. Germline V gene lookup returns CDR1 MGHRA and CDR2 YSYEKL. The DNA of the CDR3 is TGCGCCAGCAGCCAAGATCGCGGTTATTGGGCAAATGAGCAGTTCTTC. It specifies CASSQDRGYWANEQFF.

The chain carries TRBV5-8 and TRBJ1-5; the match to TRBD1 covers 7 bases. This CDR3 is built from 13 residues. Germline-derived CDR1 and CDR2 are SGHTS and YDEGEE. Trimming removed 6 bases from V and 3 bases from J; junction bases left unmatched: 3. CDR3 DNA: TGTGCCAGCACGGGACAGTCCAATCAGCCCCAGCATTTT. Protein: CASTGQSNQPQHF.

The chain is built from TRBV2 and TRBJ2-7, with a weak D call TRBD2 (6 bases). V shed 5 bases and J shed 0 bases, with 11 bases lying between them. Per germline, CDR1 SNHLY and CDR2 FYNNEI. This CDR3 is built from 14 residues. The CDR3 DNA reads as TGTGCCAGCAGTAGGAGCGGGTTCTCCTACGAGCAGTACTTC. Translation gives CASSRSGFSYEQYF.

This clone came up a few times. J is TRBJ2-1 and V is TRBV7-3; D uncertain. The CDR3 consists of 12 residues. Trimming stripped 2 bases from V and 10 bases from J, with 9 bases between. Looked up from germline, CDR1 is SGHTA and CDR2 is FQGTGA. For the CDR3, the DNA is TGTGCCAGCAGCTTATCGTCTGGCGAGCAGTTCTTC. Translated: CASSLSSGEQFF.

This clone has more than one count but fewer than ten. The V call is TRBV27, the J call TRBJ1-2; D uncertain. CDR1 is MNHEY, CDR2 SMNVEV, per germline (reference sequence). The CDR3 loop spans 15 amino acids. Trimming cost V 3 bases and J 0 bases, with 11 bases left between them. The CDR3 bases are TGTGCCAGCAGTTTTTCCGGATTGTCTAACTATGGCTACACCTTC. This gives the protein CASSFSGLSNYGYTF.

With regard to this clone: Mismatch with germline at one junction end may stem from a read error. This chain joins TRBV29-1 and TRBJ2-5, with a weak D call TRBD2 (7 bases). CDR1 SQVTM and CDR2 ANQGSEA come from the germline V gene. The CDR3 has 14 amino acids. The CDR3 loop reads CSGEKGGDQETQYF. DNA for the CDR3: TGCAGCGGTGAAAAGGGGGGGGACCAAGAGACCCAGTACTTC.